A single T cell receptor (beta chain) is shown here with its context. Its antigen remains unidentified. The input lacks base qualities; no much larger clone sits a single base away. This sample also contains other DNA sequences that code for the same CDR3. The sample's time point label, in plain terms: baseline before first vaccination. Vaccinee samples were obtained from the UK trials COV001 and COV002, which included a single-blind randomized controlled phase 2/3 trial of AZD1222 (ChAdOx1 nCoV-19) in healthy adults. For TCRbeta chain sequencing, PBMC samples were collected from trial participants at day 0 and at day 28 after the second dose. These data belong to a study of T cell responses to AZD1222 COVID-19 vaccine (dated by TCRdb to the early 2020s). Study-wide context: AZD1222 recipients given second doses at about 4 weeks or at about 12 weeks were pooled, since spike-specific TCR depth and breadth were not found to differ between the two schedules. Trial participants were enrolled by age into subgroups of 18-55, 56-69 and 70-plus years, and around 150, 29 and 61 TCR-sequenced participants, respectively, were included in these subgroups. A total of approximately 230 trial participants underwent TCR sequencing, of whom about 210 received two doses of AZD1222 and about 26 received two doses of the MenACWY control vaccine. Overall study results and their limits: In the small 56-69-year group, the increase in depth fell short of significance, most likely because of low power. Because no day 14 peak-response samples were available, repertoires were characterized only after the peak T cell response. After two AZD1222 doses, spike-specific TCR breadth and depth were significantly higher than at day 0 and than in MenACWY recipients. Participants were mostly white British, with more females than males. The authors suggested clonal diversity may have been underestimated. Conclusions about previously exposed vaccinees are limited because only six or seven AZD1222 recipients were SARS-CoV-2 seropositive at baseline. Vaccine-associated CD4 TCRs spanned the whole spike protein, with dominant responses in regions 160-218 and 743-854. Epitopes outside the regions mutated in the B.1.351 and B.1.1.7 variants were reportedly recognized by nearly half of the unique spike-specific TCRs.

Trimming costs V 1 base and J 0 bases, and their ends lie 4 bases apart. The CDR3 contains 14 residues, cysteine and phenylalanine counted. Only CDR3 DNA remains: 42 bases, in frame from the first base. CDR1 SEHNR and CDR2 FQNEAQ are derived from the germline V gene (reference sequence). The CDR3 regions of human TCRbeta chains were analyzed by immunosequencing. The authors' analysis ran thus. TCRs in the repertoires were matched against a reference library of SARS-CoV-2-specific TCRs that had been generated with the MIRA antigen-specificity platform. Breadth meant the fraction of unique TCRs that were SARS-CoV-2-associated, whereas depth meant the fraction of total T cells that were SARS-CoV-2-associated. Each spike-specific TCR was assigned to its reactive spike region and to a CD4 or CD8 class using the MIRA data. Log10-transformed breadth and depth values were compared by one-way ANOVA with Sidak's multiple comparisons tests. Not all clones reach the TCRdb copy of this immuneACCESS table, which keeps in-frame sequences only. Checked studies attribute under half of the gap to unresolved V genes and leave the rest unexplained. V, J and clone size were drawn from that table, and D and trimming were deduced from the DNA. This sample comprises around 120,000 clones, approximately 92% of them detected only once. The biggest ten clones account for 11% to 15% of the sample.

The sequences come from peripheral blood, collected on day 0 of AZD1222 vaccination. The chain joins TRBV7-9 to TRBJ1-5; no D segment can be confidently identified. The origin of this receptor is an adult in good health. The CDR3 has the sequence CASSLDSSNQPQHF. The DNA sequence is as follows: TGTGCCAGCAGCTTAGATAGTAGCAATCAGCCCCAGCATTTT.